This T cell receptor beta chain appears in the sequencing data of a study of blood T cell repertoires in COVID-19 (dated by TCRdb to about 2020). Background on the whole study: Samples from collaborators originated in the United States, Italy and Spain and spanned both the acute and convalescent phases of COVID-19. The material from the prospective study consisted of cDNA or gDNA derived from T cells, B-cell-depleted T cells, or PBMCs. Subjects who had been exposed to COVID-19, were actively infected with it, or had recovered from it provided the deeply sampled blood TCRbeta repertoires that made up the dataset. A freely available public database, intended as a resource for researchers studying the immune response to SARS-CoV-2, is where the repertoires were released. The samples were drawn from two sources: the first 160 participants of the ongoing ImmuneRACE study, and some 1,300 subjects contributed by 6 global collaborators. Sample metadata almost always included a de-identified subject ID, COVID-19 status, age in years and sex. HLA class I and class II types, where available, came from metadata supplied by the sample provider rather than from assay-based typing.

TCRbeta CDR3 regions were amplified from genomic DNA using the immunoSEQ Assay, a bias-controlled multiplex PCR. The authors processed their data as follows. The number of nucleated cells in each sample was estimated from the amplification of reference gene primers within the assay. Sequence reads were collapsed and filtered to measure the absolute abundance of every unique TCRbeta CDR3 rearrangement. For each sample, productive Simpson clonality was calculated by taking the square root of Simpson's diversity index across productive rearrangements. The clones in this table, taken by TCRdb from immuneACCESS, are in-frame only. Not every clone is retained; where verified, under half of the shortfall comes from an unresolved V gene, and the cause of the rest is unknown. V, J and clone size were drawn from that table, and D and trimming were deduced from the DNA. Within this sample are approximately 46,000 clones, with approximately 77% of them counted one time only. The top ten clones comprise around 4.4% of the sample.

The paper's findings and limits, for the study overall: The amount of clinical and demographic metadata varied by source and participant and was provided uncurated.

The CDR3 starts with the cysteine, ends with the phenylalanine, and has 18 residues. Of the read, only the CDR3 DNA is kept; its 54 bases are in frame from base 1. Here V drops 2 bases and J drops 5 bases, and the junction holds 14 bases not matched to any gene. Based on the germline V gene, the CDR1 and CDR2 sequences are SGHDN and FVKESK. Regarding this clone: Its cognate antigen has yet to be identified. Base-call qualities are not available, and no considerably larger clone is one nucleotide away.

Collaborating institutions collected whole blood in K2EDTA tubes following their own protocols. For TCRbeta analysis, collaborators shipped samples as frozen whole blood, isolated PBMCs, or DNA extracted from either of those sample types. This sequence uses TRBV14 and TRBJ2-3; 9 junctional bases match TRBD2. The receptor was isolated from a woman in her sixties or seventies with acute or convalescent COVID-19. Sequenced material: peripheral blood. The CDR3 is CASSQIPSRGRARDTQYF. The DNA reads as follows: TGTGCCAGCAGCCAAATCCCCTCTCGCGGGAGGGCCCGAGATACGCAGTATTTT.